The 27 T cell receptor beta chains below were found in one sample sequenced in a study of cytomegalovirus exposure and HLA in healthy donors (dated by TCRdb to about 2017). The library was prepared using the immunoSEQ multiplex PCR assay. A mixture of 60 forward primers for TCR Vbeta segments and 13 reverse primers for TCR Jbeta segments was used in the multiplex PCR. TCRdb limited this immuneACCESS table to in-frame rearrangements with V and J called. A share of clones is missing; checked studies link under half to unresolved V genes, and the rest is unexplained. Present in this sample are 150,000 to 190,000 clones, about 85% of which were seen just once. The ten largest clones capture roughly 2.3% of the sample. The sequencing input was PBMCs. The origin of the receptors is a woman between 18 and 29 years old in good health and CMV-seronegative.

The chain carries TRBV28 and TRBJ2-7, with a weak D call TRBD2 (5 bases). Germline-derived CDR1 and CDR2 are MDHEN and SYDVKM. This CDR3 has 14 residues. V lost 7 bases and J lost 3, with 16 bases in between. The CDR3 coding sequence is TGTGCCAGCACCCCGAGGGCGTCGTTCTACGAGCAGTACTTC. This codes for CASTPRASFYEQYF.

The chain recombines TRBV5-1 with TRBJ2-5; TRBD1 aligns across 9 bases. Germline lookup yields CDR1 SGHRS and CDR2 YFSETQ. The CDR3 is 15 residues long. After removal of 0 bases from V and 2 bases from J, the junction contained 2 bases not matched to a gene. The DNA of the CDR3 is TGCGCCAGCAGCTTGGGGACAGGGGCACAAGAGACCCAGTACTTC. Translated, it gives CASSLGTGAQETQYF.

This clone has more than one count but fewer than ten. V gene TRBV18 combines with J gene TRBJ1-5; the D is unclear. Germline CDR1 is KGHSH and CDR2 is LQKENI. This CDR3 comprises 14 residues. Trimming removed 4 bases at V and 5 bases at J, with 12 bases between. As DNA, the CDR3 is TGTGCCAGCTCACTCACGACAATCGATCAGCCCCAGCATTTT. It translates to CASSLTTIDQPQHF.

The chain couples TRBV4-1 to TRBJ1-6, with D tentatively TRBD1 (5 bases). The CDR3 loop spans 16 amino acids. Germline CDR1 is MGHRA and CDR2 is YSYEKL. The V gene lost 0 bases and the J gene lost 9 bases, with 15 bases spanning the gap. CDR3 in DNA: TGCGCCAGCAGCCAAGATGTCAGCAGGGCGGCTTCACCCCTCCACTTT. Protein sequence: CASSQDVSRAASPLHF.

About this clone: Distinct nucleotide sequences in the sample also encode this CDR3. The chain carries TRBV18 and TRBJ2-7; D possibly corresponds to TRBD1 (6 bases). Trimming took 2 bases from V and 1 from J, leaving 6 bases between them. The germline CDR1 and CDR2 sequences are KGHSH and LQKENI. The CDR3 runs to 13 residues. CDR3 in DNA: TGTGCCAGCTCACCAGGACAGTCCTACGAGCAGTACTTC. Its protein is CASSPGQSYEQYF. Full variable domain (rest looked up from reference TRBV18 and TRBJ2-7): NAGVMQNPRHLVRRRGQEARLRCSPMKGHSHVYWYRQLPEEGLKFMVYLQKENIIDESGMPKERFSAEFPKEGPSILRIQQVVRGDSAAYFCASSPGQSYEQYFGPGTRLTVT.

In its sample, this clone was seen once. This chain connects TRBV6-1 to TRBJ2-1; D may be TRBD2 (5 bases). The CDR3 has 17 residues. V dropped 0 bases and J dropped 0 bases, with 12 bases sitting between them. CDR1 is MNHNS, CDR2 SASEGT, per germline. The CDR3 DNA sequence: TGTGCCAGCAGTGAAGCGCACCAGACTATCTCCTACAATGAGCAGTTCTTC. Amino acid sequence: CASSEAHQTISYNEQFF.

The chain has TRBV7-2 and TRBJ2-7; D is perhaps TRBD2 (7 bases). Trimming took 2 bases from V and 5 from J, leaving 16 bases between them. This CDR3 has 15 amino acids. Looked up from germline, CDR1 is SGHTA and CDR2 is FQGNSA. The CDR3 region is CASSLTWGGVHEQYF. DNA of the CDR3: TGTGCCAGCAGCTTAACGTGGGGGGGCGTCCACGAGCAGTACTTC.

J is TRBJ2-1 and V is TRBV29-1; the D gene is possibly TRBD2 (5 bases). Trimming took 3 bases from V and 6 from J, leaving 21 bases between them. Per the germline V gene, CDR1 is SQVTM and CDR2 is ANQGSEA. This CDR3 contains 16 residues. The CDR3 loop is CSVDSIVGVRTNEQFF. In nucleotides, the CDR3 is TGCAGCGTTGATAGCATCGTGGGAGTTCGGACCAATGAGCAGTTCTTC.

V gene TRBV7-2 combines with J gene TRBJ1-4; D perhaps matches TRBD1 (6 bases). Per the germline V gene, CDR1 is SGHTA and CDR2 is FQGNSA. The CDR3 loop spans 16 amino acids. V was pared by 5 bases and J by 3 bases, with 16 bases between. Here the CDR3 reads CASSATPGHSNEKLFF. For the CDR3, the DNA is TGTGCCAGCAGCGCAACCCCGGGACATTCTAATGAAAAACTGTTTTTT.

The chain joins TRBV19 to TRBJ1-2; maybe TRBD1 (6 bases). This CDR3 has 15 amino acids. CDR1 is LNHDA and CDR2 is SQIVND in the germline V gene (reference sequence). V lost 5 bases and J lost 5, with 18 bases in between. The CDR3, as DNA: TGTGCCAGTAGTGCGCCAGCGGCAGGGGATTATGGCTACACCTTC. This encodes CASSAPAAGDYGYTF. The variable domain in full, with the rest retrieved from reference TRBV19 and TRBJ1-2, is DGGITQSPKYLFRKEGQNVTLSCEQNLNHDAMYWYRQDPGQGLRLIYYSQIVNDFQKGDIAEGYSVSREKKESFPLTVTSAQKNPTAFYLCASSAPAAGDYGYTFGSGTRLTVV.

The chain recombines TRBV9 with TRBJ2-7, with D possibly TRBD1 on 6 matching bases. Trimming took 4 bases from V and 4 from J, leaving 30 bases between them. Looked up from germline, CDR1 is SGDLS and CDR2 is YYNGEE. The CDR3 has 19 residues. The CDR3 DNA reads TGTGCCAGCAGCCCTTCCATTGGGGGCAGGTTTTCCCCTACGTACGAGCAGTACTTC. This translates into CASSPSIGGRFSPTYEQYF.

The rearrangement joins TRBV10-3 to TRBJ2-3; 12 bases align to TRBD2. Losses at the gene ends were 10 bases for V and 2 bases for J; bases not matched to a gene: 7. Germline-derived CDR1 and CDR2 are ENHRY and SYGVKD. The CDR3 loop spans 15 amino acids. Here the CDR3 reads CASEPSGGATDTQYF. CDR3 in DNA: TGTGCCAGCGAACCTAGCGGGGGGGCCACAGATACGCAGTATTTT.

V usage is TRBV6-5 and J usage is TRBJ2-1; 7 bases agree with TRBD1. The V gene end was trimmed by 2 bases and the J gene end by 9 bases; junction bases not matched to a gene: 10. Germline V gene lookup returns CDR1 MNHEY and CDR2 SVGAGI. The CDR3 contains 15 residues. The CDR3 DNA follows: TGTGCCAGCAGTTACCCACTAGGGGCAGGGGGTGAGCAGTTCTTC. Residues: CASSYPLGAGGEQFF.

This clone was counted a single time. This chain joins TRBV10-3 and TRBJ1-5, with TRBD1 matching 8 bases. J lost 6 bases, V lost 5 bases, and 6 bases had no gene match. Germline lookup yields CDR1 ENHRY and CDR2 SYGVKD. There are 14 residues in the CDR3. In nucleotides, the CDR3 is TGTGCCATCAGTTCCGGACAGGGCGGTCAGCCCCAGCATTTT. Its translation is CAISSGQGGQPQHF.

The chain links TRBV28 to TRBJ1-2; weak D call: TRBD1 (6 bases). In germline, CDR1 is MDHEN, CDR2 SYDVKM. V was pared by 3 bases and J by 4 bases, with 15 bases between. The CDR3 spans 15 residues. The CDR3: CASSLVQGMTYGYTF. In DNA form, the CDR3 reads TGTGCCAGCAGTTTGGTACAGGGAATGACCTATGGCTACACCTTC.

The chain is built from TRBV29-1 and TRBJ1-6; possibly TRBD1 for D (5 bases). CDR3 length: 15 amino acids. Trimming removed 1 base at V and 8 bases at J, with 15 bases between. CDR1 and CDR2 (germline): SQVTM, ANQGSEA. This CDR3 is CSVEAAGLDYSPLHF. The CDR3 DNA is TGCAGCGTTGAAGCGGCAGGGCTAGATTATTCACCCCTCCACTTT.

V gene TRBV13 combines with J gene TRBJ2-3, with 10 positions matching TRBD2. J was trimmed by 2 bases and V by 7 bases; bases with no gene match: 9. The CDR3 totals 16 residues. Germline V gene lookup returns CDR1 PRHDT and CDR2 FYEKMQ (reference sequence). The CDR3 sequence: CASTRSGGRSTDTQYF. CDR3 bases: TGTGCCAGCACCCGTAGCGGGGGGCGATCCACAGATACGCAGTATTTT.

The chain employs TRBV28 and TRBJ1-2, with D maybe TRBD1 (5 bases). The CDR3 covers 15 residues. The V and J ends lost 6 bases and 4 bases respectively, with 18 bases between them. Per germline, CDR1 MDHEN and CDR2 SYDVKM. CDR3 protein: CASRPLGQAFYGYTF. Here the CDR3 DNA reads TGTGCCAGCAGACCATTGGGGCAGGCCTTCTATGGCTACACCTTC.

V is TRBV30 and J is TRBJ2-5; a possible D gene is TRBD2 (6 bases). The J call is uncertain, as TRBJ2-7 better fits the DNA end. CDR3 length equals 13 residues. Germline loops: CDR1 GTSNPN, CDR2 SVGIG (reference sequence). The CDR3 DNA is TGTGCCTGGAGCAGGGAGCGGCGGGGCGAGCAGTACTTC. Amino acids: CAWSRERRGEQYF.

The V gene is TRBV5-4, the J gene TRBJ1-5; D is uncertain. Germline V gene lookup returns CDR1 SGHNT and CDR2 YYREEE (reference sequence). V was pared by 4 bases and J by 3 bases, with 5 bases between. The CDR3 totals 12 residues. The CDR3 nucleotides read TGTGCCAGCAGCCAGGACAATCAGCCCCAGCATTTT. Translating gives CASSQDNQPQHF.

Concerning this clone itself: Different DNA sequences within this sample yield the same CDR3. The chain recombines TRBV28 with TRBJ2-7; 8 nucleotides match TRBD1. Germline assignment: CDR1 MDHEN and CDR2 SYDVKM. J gave up 7 bases and V 4 bases, and 6 bases lay outside the gene matches. This CDR3 spans 13 amino acids. CDR3 bases: TGTGCCAGCAGTTCCGGACAGGGAGGTGAGCAGTACTTC. Its protein is CASSSGQGGEQYF.

This chain joins TRBV2 and TRBJ2-7; the D gene is possibly TRBD1 (5 bases). This CDR3 region has 13 residues. Trimming stripped 9 bases from V and 1 base from J, with 13 bases between. CDR1 is SNHLY and CDR2 is FYNNEI in the germline V gene. The CDR3 loop is CASVPGISYEQYF. The CDR3 DNA sequence: TGTGCCAGTGTACCAGGGATTTCCTACGAGCAGTACTTC.

The chain recombines TRBV7-2 with TRBJ1-4; TRBD1 matches at 9 bases. Germline V gene sequence: CDR1 SGHTA, CDR2 FQGNSA. The V and J ends lost 5 bases and 8 bases, in that order; junction bases with no gene match: 12. The CDR3 extends over 16 amino acids. CDR3 nucleotides: TGTGCCAGCAGCCCAAAGACCGGGACAGGGTGGGAAAAACTGTTTTTT. Amino acid sequence: CASSPKTGTGWEKLFF.

This chain joins TRBV4-3 and TRBJ1-2; 9 bases map to TRBD1. Germline CDR1 and CDR2: LGHNA and YSLEER. J was trimmed by 0 bases and V by 4 bases; bases with no gene match: 9. The CDR3 is made up of 17 amino acids. CDR3 in amino acids: CASSPGTGPPTNYGYTF. In DNA form, the CDR3 reads TGCGCCAGCAGCCCCGGGACAGGGCCTCCTACTAACTATGGCTACACCTTC.

This rearrangement joins TRBV12-5 to TRBJ2-5, with D maybe TRBD1 (6 bases). The germline gives CDR1 LGHNT, CDR2 FRNRAP. The CDR3 is 13 amino acids. The ends were cut back, 6 bases at V and 1 base at J, with 9 bases in the middle. CDR3 sequence reads: CASGPDSQETQYF. CDR3 sequence (DNA): TGTGCTAGTGGCCCGGACAGCCAAGAGACCCAGTACTTC.

The chain is built from TRBV7-2 and TRBJ1-5; TRBD1 is a possible D gene (5 bases). Germline V gives CDR1 SGHTA, CDR2 FQGNSA. The V end was cut by 4 bases, the J end by 9 bases, with 16 bases between. This CDR3 has 14 amino acids. CDR3 bases: TGTGCCAGCAGCTCAAGACAGACAACCGGGCCCCAGCATTTT. It yields the protein CASSSRQTTGPQHF.

The chain links TRBV19 to TRBJ2-7; D perhaps matches TRBD1 (6 bases). Germline CDR1 and CDR2: LNHDA and SQIVND (reference sequence). The CDR3 consists of 15 residues. V was pared by 3 bases and J by 1 base, with 13 bases between. In DNA, the CDR3 is TGTGCCAGTAGTATTTCAGGGGACCTATCCTACGAGCAGTACTTC. This encodes CASSISGDLSYEQYF.